A selection of T cell receptor beta chains follows, all from one sample in a study of CD8 T cells in Susac syndrome. TCRdb passed the immunoSEQ multiplex PCR reads through MiXCR, listing each CDR3 protein once. The table records 95,000 to 150,000 distinct CDR3 sequences, over 90% of them present only once. Sequenced: CD4+ T cells from PBMCs. Receptors were obtained from a human donor with Susac syndrome. Both conserved end residues are part of each CDR3. D genes are given only for firm matches. For some rows the clone size is stated as once, few or many, or as a class when expanded; others skip it.

clone_size,j_call,cdr3_length,d_call,v_call,cdr3_aa,cdr3_nt
NA,TRBJ1-1,15,NA,TRBV20-1,CSARDRVRSGAEAFF,TGCAGTGCTAGAGATCGGGTCAGATCGGGTGCTGAAGCTTTCTTT
NA,TRBJ2-1,16,TRBD2,TRBV6-1,CASITGLAGLYNEQFF,TGTGCCAGCATCACGGGACTAGCGGGGCTCTACAATGAGCAGTTCTTC
NA,TRBJ2-3,15,NA,TRBV6-2/TRBV6-3,CASRPTEGRTDTQYF,TGTGCCAGCAGACCCACCGAGGGTAGGACAGATACGCAGTATTTT
NA,TRBJ2-3,16,TRBD2,TRBV5-6,CASSASLAGQRDTQYF,TGTGCCAGCAGCGCGTCACTAGCGGGACAAAGGGATACGCAGTATTTT
NA,TRBJ2-7,16,NA,TRBV20-1,CSARELQGASSYEQYF,TGCAGTGCTAGAGAGTTACAGGGTGCAAGCTCCTACGAGCAGTACTTC
NA,TRBJ1-1,15,NA,TRBV29-1,CSAPAPTGLNTEAFF,TGCAGCGCCCCCGCCCCAACAGGGCTGAACACTGAAGCTTTCTTT
NA,TRBJ2-7,13,NA,TRBV3-1,CASSHRTSYEQYF,TGTGCCAGCAGCCACCGTACCTCCTACGAGCAGTACTTC
NA,TRBJ2-3,16,NA,TRBV6-1,CASSGGSVASTDTQYF,TGTGCCAGCAGCGGTGGAAGCGTTGCTAGCACAGATACGCAGTATTTT
NA,TRBJ2-7,15,TRBD2,TRBV6-6,CASSYSSGRSGEQYF,TGTGCCAGCAGTTACTCGAGCGGGAGAAGTGGGGAGCAGTACTTC
once,TRBJ1-1,13,NA,TRBV15,CATSPDMNTEAFF,TGTGCCACCAGTCCAGATATGAACACTGAAGCTTTCTTT
NA,TRBJ2-3,13,NA,TRBV24-1,CATSGRGTDTQYF,TGTGCCACCTCCGGGAGAGGAACAGATACGCAGTATTTT
NA,TRBJ1-2,12,NA,TRBV29-1,CSLNNLQDGYTF,TGCAGCTTAAACAACCTGCAGGACGGCTACACCTTC
NA,TRBJ2-5,14,NA,TRBV3-1,CASSQGPGGETQYF,TGTGCCAGCAGCCAAGGGCCTGGTGGAGAGACCCAGTACTTC
NA,TRBJ2-1,11,NA,TRBV2,CASGTYNEQFF,TGTGCCAGCGGCACCTACAATGAGCAGTTCTTC
NA,TRBJ1-1,13,NA,TRBV29-1,CSVSRKMNTEAFF,TGCAGCGTATCGAGGAAAATGAACACTGAAGCTTTCTTT
NA,TRBJ2-3,15,NA,TRBV29-1,CSVEDRSLSTDTQYF,TGCAGCGTTGAAGATCGGTCACTTAGCACAGATACGCAGTATTTT
NA,TRBJ2-1,12,NA,TRBV27,CASSRIGDEQFF,TGTGCCAGCAGCAGAATTGGGGATGAGCAGTTCTTC
NA,TRBJ1-4,15,NA,TRBV30,CAWSARGLTNEKLFF,TGTGCCTGGAGTGCCCGGGGTCTTACTAATGAAAAACTGTTTTTT
NA,TRBJ2-1,14,NA,TRBV7-2,CASSLQQGFDEQFF,TGTGCCAGCAGCTTACAACAGGGTTTCGATGAGCAGTTCTTC
NA,TRBJ2-5,14,NA,TRBV6-6,CASSYEFAEETQYF,TGTGCCAGCAGTTACGAGTTCGCGGAAGAGACCCAGTACTTC
NA,TRBJ2-1,15,TRBD1,TRBV29-1,CSVSDRGSSYNEQFF,TGCAGCGTATCGGACAGGGGATCCTCCTACAATGAGCAGTTCTTC
NA,TRBJ2-7,14,NA,TRBV5-7,CASTDGPPSYEQYF,TGTGCCAGCACCGATGGACCGCCCTCCTACGAGCAGTACTTC
NA,TRBJ2-1,12,NA,TRBV7-8,CASSAYDRPQFF,TGTGCCAGCAGCGCCTACGACAGGCCCCAGTTCTTC
NA,TRBJ2-3,13,NA,TRBV20-1,CSATDRIGDTQYF,TGCAGTGCTACCGACCGGATCGGCGATACGCAGTATTTT
once,TRBJ2-1,13,NA,TRBV15,CATRDGSRNEQFF,TGTGCCACCAGGGACGGGAGTCGGAATGAGCAGTTCTTC
NA,TRBJ2-1,13,NA,TRBV24-1,CATSDRFYNEQFF,TGTGCCACCAGTGATCGATTCTACAATGAGCAGTTCTTC
few,TRBJ2-7,12,NA,TRBV29-1,CSVGVLGYEQYF,TGCAGCGTTGGCGTTTTAGGCTACGAGCAGTACTTC
NA,TRBJ2-1,15,TRBD2,TRBV29-1,CSAQLLAGGNNEQFF,TGCAGCGCCCAACTACTAGCGGGAGGAAACAATGAGCAGTTCTTC
NA,TRBJ2-3,19,TRBD2,TRBV7-9,CASSPGLALTPPGGDTQYF,TGTGCCAGCAGCCCCGGACTAGCGCTAACACCCCCGGGGGGCGATACGCAGTATTTT
NA,TRBJ2-3,12,NA,TRBV29-1,CSVEDRGDTQYF,TGCAGCGTTGAAGATCGGGGGGATACGCAGTATTTT
NA,TRBJ1-1,14,TRBD1,TRBV6-5,CASRKDRVNTEAFF,TGTGCCAGCAGGAAGGACAGGGTGAACACTGAAGCTTTCTTT
NA,TRBJ2-7,15,NA,TRBV9,CASSHTEGHTYEQYF,TGTGCCAGCAGCCATACCGAGGGACACACCTACGAGCAGTACTTC
NA,TRBJ2-3,14,TRBD2,TRBV20-1,CSARRAGGPDTQYF,TGCAGTGCTAGAAGGGCGGGAGGGCCAGATACGCAGTATTTT
NA,TRBJ2-2,16,NA,TRBV30,CAWIPSLARNTGELFF,TGTGCCTGGATACCAAGTCTCGCTCGGAACACCGGGGAGCTGTTTTTT
NA,TRBJ2-7,12,NA,TRBV6-5,CASGPRTYEQYF,TGTGCCAGCGGCCCCCGGACCTACGAGCAGTACTTC
NA,TRBJ2-7,12,NA,TRBV20-1,CSASGQDYEQYF,TGCAGTGCTAGCGGGCAGGACTACGAGCAGTACTTC
NA,TRBJ1-1,13,NA,TRBV18,CASSSGEVPEAFF,TGTGCCAGCTCATCCGGGGAGGTACCTGAAGCTTTCTTT